This T cell receptor (beta chain) was obtained from a study of blood T cells in healthy people across ages. Germline CDR1 DFQATT, CDR2 SNEGSKA (reference sequence). The CDR3 covers 15 residues. The V and J ends lost 5 bases and 1 base respectively, with 18 bases between them. Through a sample-barcoded 5' primer and a J-beta primer mix, a second PCR was run for roughly 6 to 12 cycles. Each TCR beta cDNA got a 12-nucleotide random molecular identifier. TCRdb independently ran MiXCR on the 5' RACE reads; one entry per CDR3 protein. Found here are approximately 770,000 distinct CDR3 sequences, 58% of them singletons; the top ten hold roughly 22%.

The V call is TRBV20-1, the J call TRBJ2-7, with D perhaps given as TRBD1 or TRBD2 (7 bases each). This sequence was found in a man between 25 and 39 years old in good health. The sequencing input was blood. Here the CDR3 DNA reads TGCAGTGCTTCTACCTCAGGGGGGGGTTCCTACGAGCAGTACTTC. Its translation: CSASTSGGGSYEQYF.